Below are 28 T cell receptor beta chains sequenced from a single sample in a study of T cell repertoires in cytomegalovirus infection. These receptors are not linked to any known antigen. TCRdb used MiXCR to reprocess the reads, holding one entry per CDR3 protein. The sample yields a few hundred thousand distinct CDR3 sequences, approximately 40% seen once. Sequencing was performed on cultured PBMCs, taken from culture after CMV antigen stimulation. Receptors originate from a human donor in good health (CMV status not recorded). Some clones in this sample may be carry-over from other donors' samples.

This clonotype has ten or more counts. The chain employs TRBV7-8 and TRBJ2-7; D possibly matches TRBD1 or TRBD2 (5 bases each). V lost 2 bases and J 1 base, leaving 12 bases between the germline ends. CDR1 is SGHVS and CDR2 is FQNEAQ in the germline V gene. The CDR3 loop spans 15 amino acids. This CDR3 reads CASSLLGTSSYEQYF. The CDR3 DNA sequence: TGTGCCAGCAGCTTATTAGGGACGTCTTCCTACGAGCAGTACTTC.

The chain joins TRBV7-6 to TRBJ2-1, with 10 nucleotides matching TRBD2. The CDR3 length is 19 residues. Germline trimming cut 7 bases from V and 8 bases from J; bases unmatched to any gene: 23. CDR1 is SGHVS, CDR2 FNYEAQ, per germline. CDR3 DNA: TGTGCCAGCATCAGAAGGTTGCTAGCGGGAGAACCATCAAGGCATGAGCAGTTCTTC. Amino acid sequence: CASIRRLLAGEPSRHEQFF.

The rearrangement uses TRBV18 and TRBJ1-5, with 8 positions matching TRBD1. This CDR3 has 16 amino acids. V trimming: 3 bases; J trimming: 0 bases; junction bases outside the gene matches: 4. Germline V gives CDR1 KGHSH, CDR2 LQKENI. CDR3 amino acids: CASSPGTGISNQPQHF. CDR3 nucleotide sequence: TGTGCCAGCTCACCGGGGACAGGTATTAGCAATCAGCCCCAGCATTTT.

This clonotype was observed many times. The chain uses TRBV7-2 and TRBJ1-1; D unclear. Germline CDR1 and CDR2: SGHTA and FQGNSA. The CDR3 is 13 amino acids. Trimming pared 1 base from V and 1 base from J, leaving 4 bases between. CDR3 residues: CASSLEANTEAFF. The CDR3 coding sequence is TGTGCCAGCAGCTTAGAAGCGAACACTGAAGCTTTCTTT.

This clonotype showed up just a few times. The chain carries TRBV4-1 and TRBJ2-2; D could derive from TRBD1 or TRBD2 (6 bases each). Trimming took 0 bases from V and 4 from J, leaving 12 bases between them. Looked up from germline, CDR1 is MGHRA and CDR2 is YSYEKL. There are 16 residues in the CDR3. This chain's CDR3 is CASSQEVGGVTGELFF. In DNA form, the CDR3 reads TGCGCCAGCAGCCAAGAGGTGGGGGGCGTCACCGGGGAGCTGTTTTTT.

The V call is TRBV7-6, the J call TRBJ2-2; no firm D call. With 5 bases removed from V and 6 bases from J, the gap between germline ends came to 7 bases. Looked up from germline, CDR1 is SGHVS and CDR2 is FNYEAQ. The CDR3 contains 12 residues. Written as DNA, the CDR3 is TGTGCCAGCAGCCGAAACGCCGGGGAGCTGTTTTTT. This gives the protein CASSRNAGELFF.

The genes are TRBV2 and TRBJ2-3; no definite D call. The CDR3 spans 15 residues. Per the germline V gene, CDR1 is SNHLY and CDR2 is FYNNEI. V lost 2 bases and J 2 bases, leaving 11 bases between the germline ends. CDR3 nucleotides: TGTGCCAGCAGTGAAACACAGATATTCACAGATACGCAGTATTTT. Translated: CASSETQIFTDTQYF.

This clonotype was counted a few times. Here the CDR3 reads CASSYSGAQKETQYF. The CDR3 nucleotides read TGTGCCAGCAGTTACTCGGGGGCCCAGAAGGAGACCCAGTACTTC. V is TRBV6-5 and J is TRBJ2-5; a possible D gene is TRBD1 (6 bases). The CDR3 spans 15 residues. Germline loops: CDR1 MNHEY, CDR2 SVGAGI. V was pared by 0 bases and J by 5 bases, with 13 bases between.

This clonotype was detected ten times or more. This chain uses TRBV7-8 with TRBJ2-3, with 9 bases matching TRBD1. The germline V gene encodes CDR1 SGHVS and CDR2 FQNEAQ. CDR3 length: 17 amino acids. J gave up 1 base and V 5 bases, and 10 bases lay outside the gene matches. This chain's CDR3 is CASSRGDRAGGTDTQYF. The CDR3, as DNA: TGTGCCAGCAGCCGAGGGGACAGGGCGGGGGGCACAGATACGCAGTATTTT.

Of note for this clonotype: An end of the junction does not agree with germline; a read error may underlie this. The V and J genes are TRBV7-8 and TRBJ2-6; the D call may be TRBD1 or TRBD2 (7 bases each). The CDR3 length is 16 residues. Per the germline V gene, CDR1 is SGHVS and CDR2 is FQNEAQ. CDR3 loop: CPPGRDSVSGANVLTF. CDR3 bases: TGCCCCCCGGGGAGGGACAGCGTCTCTGGGGCCAACGTCCTGACTTTC.

This clonotype was seen a handful of times. The CDR3 DNA follows: TGTGCCAGCAGTGAAGTGGGACAGGGTGGGGAGACCCAGTACTTC. It yields the protein CASSEVGQGGETQYF. The rearrangement uses TRBV2 and TRBJ2-5; 9 bases fit TRBD1. From germline, CDR1 is SNHLY and CDR2 FYNNEI. CDR3 length equals 15 residues. V trimming: 1 base; J trimming: 5 bases; junction bases outside the gene matches: 5.

The chain combines TRBV7-4 with TRBJ1-2; perhaps TRBD1 as D (5 bases). This CDR3 contains 16 residues. The germline gives CDR1 SGHVT, CDR2 SQSDAQ. The V end lost 4 bases, the J end lost 5 bases, and 20 bases lay between the germline ends. As DNA, the CDR3 is TGTGCCAGCAGCTACGGGGGGTCCAGGGACGCTTATGGCTACACCTTC. This codes for CASSYGGSRDAYGYTF.

This clonotype has only a few counts. The J gene is TRBJ2-7, the V gene TRBV12-3 or TRBV12-4; TRBD1 matches at 7 bases. The CDR3 covers 14 residues. V lost 5 bases and J lost 3; bases outside the gene matches: 7. CDR3 nucleotides: TGTGCCAGCAGTCCGGGACAGTTGGACTACGAGCAGTACTTC. Residues: CASSPGQLDYEQYF.

This clonotype was counted only a few times. V and J are TRBV19 and TRBJ2-5; no clear D. The CDR3 is 14 amino acids. The germline CDR1 and CDR2 sequences are LNHDA and SQIVND (reference sequence). Trimming took 4 bases from V and 4 from J, leaving 13 bases between them. CDR3 DNA sequence: TGTGCCAGTAGTACACGGACCCGGGCAGAGACCCAGTACTTC. Its translation: CASSTRTRAETQYF.

V usage is TRBV4-3 and J usage is TRBJ2-3, with 8 bases identical to TRBD2. This CDR3 region has 18 residues. Germline CDR1 and CDR2: LGHNA and YSLEER. Trimming took 5 bases from V and 2 from J; bases not matched to a gene: 15. The CDR3 reads CASSTRFVLAANTDTQYF. The DNA of the CDR3 is TGCGCCAGCAGCACCCGCTTCGTACTAGCGGCGAACACAGATACGCAGTATTTT.

The chain links TRBV12-3 or TRBV12-4 to TRBJ2-2; D gene uncertain. The CDR3 has 10 residues. V lost 4 bases to trimming and J lost 8 bases, with 2 bases between them. The chain's CDR3 is CASSSGELFF. CDR3 bases: TGTGCCAGCAGTTCGGGGGAGCTGTTTTTT.

The V and J genes are TRBV18 and TRBJ1-1, with TRBD1 matching 9 bases. Germline CDR1 is KGHSH and CDR2 is LQKENI. With 6 bases clipped from V and 1 base from J, the junction kept 9 bases outside the gene matches. This CDR3 is 16 amino acids long. The CDR3 DNA reads TGTGCCAGCTCTCCCACAGGGGGCCTACAGAACACTGAAGCTTTCTTT. This translates into CASSPTGGLQNTEAFF.

The gene calls are TRBV7-2 and TRBJ2-3; 12 bases fit TRBD2. Germline V gives CDR1 SGHTA, CDR2 FQGNSA. The CDR3 covers 20 residues. Trimming removed 2 bases from V and 3 bases from J; junction bases left unmatched: 15. The CDR3 coding sequence is TGTGCCAGCAGCTTACCGCGTCCAAGACTAGCGGGAGTCAAGACAGATACGCAGTATTTT. Translated: CASSLPRPRLAGVKTDTQYF.

The rearrangement joins TRBV11-2 to TRBJ2-7; D not resolved. Germline lookup yields CDR1 SGHAT and CDR2 FQNNGV. V was shortened by 5 bases and J by 5 bases, with 16 bases between the two germline ends. This CDR3 spans 14 amino acids. CDR3 DNA sequence: TGTGCCAGCAGCGGCGGATTCACCCGAGACGAGCAGTACTTC. Its protein product is CASSGGFTRDEQYF.

V and J are TRBV7-6 and TRBJ2-1; 12 bases line up with TRBD2. This CDR3 has 20 residues. J was trimmed by 8 bases and V by 2 bases; bases with no gene match: 19. CDR1 and CDR2 from the germline V gene are SGHVS and FNYEAQ. The CDR3 loop reads CASSLRQERTSGAAWHEQFF. CDR3 DNA: TGTGCCAGCAGCTTACGGCAGGAAAGGACTAGCGGGGCCGCCTGGCATGAGCAGTTCTTC.

This clonotype was seen a few times. The CDR3 reads CASSLSFRATDTQYF. As DNA, the CDR3 is TGTGCCAGCAGCTTGAGTTTCCGAGCCACAGATACGCAGTATTTT. J is TRBJ2-3 and V is TRBV7-2; D uncertain. This CDR3 has 15 residues. V gave up 3 bases and J gave up 2 bases, with 12 bases separating them. The germline CDR1 and CDR2 sequences are SGHTA and FQGNSA.

This chain joins TRBV5-1 and TRBJ2-7; a possible D gene is TRBD2 (6 bases). Trimming took 4 bases from V and 2 from J, leaving 16 bases between them. This CDR3 comprises 15 residues. Germline V gene lookup returns CDR1 SGHRS and CDR2 YFSETQ. In DNA, the CDR3 is TGCGCCAGCAGCACCGGACTAAGCCGCGCCTACGAGCAGTACTTC. Encoded protein: CASSTGLSRAYEQYF.

The chain joins TRBV7-6 to TRBJ2-3, with D perhaps matching TRBD1 (5 bases). Looked up from germline, CDR1 is SGHVS and CDR2 is FNYEAQ. The germline V and J ends were trimmed by 5 bases and 3 bases, with 21 bases remaining between them. The CDR3 covers 17 residues. This CDR3 reads CASSHRGRVDWTDTQYF. CDR3 sequence (DNA): TGTGCCAGCAGCCACCGAGGCAGGGTCGATTGGACAGATACGCAGTATTTT.

The DNA for the CDR3 is TGTGCCAGACAGGGGCGCCGTTCCAATCAGCCCCAGCATTTT. The encoded protein is CARQGRRSNQPQHF. The chain joins TRBV27 to TRBJ1-5; TRBD1 aligns across 7 bases. Germline trimming cut 9 bases from V and 3 bases from J; bases unmatched to any gene: 8. The CDR3 has 14 residues. Germline lookup yields CDR1 MNHEY and CDR2 SMNVEV (reference sequence).

This clonotype was seen once. V gene TRBV20-1 combines with J gene TRBJ2-3, with D unresolved. Germline V lookup: CDR1 DFQATT, CDR2 SNEGSKA (reference sequence). Trimming removed 0 bases from V and 2 bases from J, with 12 bases in between. CDR3 length equals 15 residues. DNA for the CDR3: TGCAGTGCTAGAGATGTAGAACAGTACACAGATACGCAGTATTTT. Translating gives CSARDVEQYTDTQYF.

This clonotype was recorded a few times. The rearrangement links TRBV28 to TRBJ2-7; unclear D gene. The CDR3 extends over 11 amino acids. CDR1 and CDR2 from the germline V gene are MDHEN and SYDVKM. The ends were cut back, 4 bases at V and 6 bases at J, with 7 bases in the middle. The CDR3 bases are TGTGCCAGCAGTTACTGGGGCGAGCAGTACTTC. Its translation is CASSYWGEQYF.

Only a few counts were recorded for this clonotype. CDR3 in amino acids: CASSYRLAGEPEQYF. CDR3 nucleotides: TGTGCCAGCAGTTATCGACTAGCGGGAGAACCCGAGCAGTACTTC. This chain connects TRBV6-2 or TRBV6-3 to TRBJ2-7; the match to TRBD2 covers 12 bases. CDR1 is MNHEY and CDR2 is SVGEGT in the germline V gene. J lost 6 bases, V lost 3 bases, and 6 bases had no gene match. The CDR3 sequence is 15 residues long.

A few counts support this clonotype. The chain uses TRBV6-7 and TRBJ1-5; TRBD1 matches at 7 bases. TRBV6-7 is placed among ORFs of uncertain function. V lost 3 bases to trimming and J lost 4 bases; unmatched junction nucleotides: 15. The CDR3 is 18 residues long. The CDR3: CASSYSGDWRQGNQPQHF. The CDR3 region has the DNA TGTGCCAGCAGTTATTCGGGGGACTGGCGACAGGGTAATCAGCCCCAGCATTTT.